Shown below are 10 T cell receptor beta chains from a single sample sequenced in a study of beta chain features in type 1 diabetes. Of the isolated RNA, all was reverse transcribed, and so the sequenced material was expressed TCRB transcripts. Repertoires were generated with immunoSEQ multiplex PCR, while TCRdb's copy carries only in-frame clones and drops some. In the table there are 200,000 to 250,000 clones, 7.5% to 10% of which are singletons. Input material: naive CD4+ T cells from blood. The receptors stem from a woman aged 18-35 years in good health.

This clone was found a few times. The CDR3 region has the DNA TGTGCCAGCAGCTTACCCCGAAGGCCAGCGGGAACGAATGAGCAGTTCTTC. This gives the protein CASSLPRRPAGTNEQFF. The rearrangement joins TRBV11-2 to TRBJ2-1; TRBD2 matches at 7 bases. Trimming at V came to 2 bases and at J to 7 bases, leaving 14 bases not matched to a gene. The CDR3 is 17 amino acids. Germline assignment: CDR1 SGHAT and CDR2 FQNNGV.

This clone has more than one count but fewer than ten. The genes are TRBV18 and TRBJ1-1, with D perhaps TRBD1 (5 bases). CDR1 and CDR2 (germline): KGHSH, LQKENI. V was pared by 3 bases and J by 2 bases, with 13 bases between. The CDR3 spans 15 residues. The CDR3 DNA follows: TGTGCCAGCTCACCCCTCGACAGTAAAAACACTGAAGCTTTCTTT. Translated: CASSPLDSKNTEAFF.

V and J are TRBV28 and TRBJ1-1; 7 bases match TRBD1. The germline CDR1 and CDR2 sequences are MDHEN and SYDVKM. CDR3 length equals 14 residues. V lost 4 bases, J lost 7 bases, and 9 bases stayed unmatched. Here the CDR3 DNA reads TGTGCCAGCAGTTCGACAGGGAATTATTTTGAAGCTTTCTTT. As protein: CASSSTGNYFEAFF.

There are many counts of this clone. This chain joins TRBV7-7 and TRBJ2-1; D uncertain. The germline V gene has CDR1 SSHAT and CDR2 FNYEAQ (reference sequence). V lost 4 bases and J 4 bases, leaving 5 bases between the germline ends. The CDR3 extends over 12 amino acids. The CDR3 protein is CASSSVYNEQFF. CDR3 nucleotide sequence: TGTGCCAGCAGCTCCGTGTACAATGAGCAGTTCTTC.

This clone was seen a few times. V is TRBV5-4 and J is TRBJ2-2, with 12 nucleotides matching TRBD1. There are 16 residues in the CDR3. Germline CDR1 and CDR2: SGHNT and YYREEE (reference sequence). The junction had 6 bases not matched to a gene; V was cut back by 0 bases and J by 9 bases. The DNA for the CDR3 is TGTGCCAGCAGCTTGGACCGGGACAGGGGGCTCCGGGAGCTGTTTTTT. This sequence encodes CASSLDRDRGLRELFF.

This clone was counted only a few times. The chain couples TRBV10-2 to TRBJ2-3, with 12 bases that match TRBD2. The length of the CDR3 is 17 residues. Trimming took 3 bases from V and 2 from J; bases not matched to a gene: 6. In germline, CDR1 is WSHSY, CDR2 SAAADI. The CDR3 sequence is CASSETGTSGSTDTQYF. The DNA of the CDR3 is TGCGCCAGCAGTGAAACCGGGACTAGCGGGTCCACAGATACGCAGTATTTT.

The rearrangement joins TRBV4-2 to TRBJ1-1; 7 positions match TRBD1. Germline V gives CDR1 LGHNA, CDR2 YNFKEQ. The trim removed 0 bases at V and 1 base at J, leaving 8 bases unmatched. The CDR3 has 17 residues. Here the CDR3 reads CASSQDSAGGGNTEAFF. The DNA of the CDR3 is TGTGCCAGCAGCCAAGATTCGGCAGGGGGAGGGAACACTGAAGCTTTCTTT.

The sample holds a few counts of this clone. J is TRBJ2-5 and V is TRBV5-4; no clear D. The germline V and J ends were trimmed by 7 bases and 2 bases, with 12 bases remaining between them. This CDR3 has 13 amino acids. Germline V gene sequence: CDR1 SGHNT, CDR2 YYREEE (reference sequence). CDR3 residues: CASGRQVQETQYF. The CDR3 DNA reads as TGTGCCAGCGGGCGACAAGTGCAAGAGACCCAGTACTTC.

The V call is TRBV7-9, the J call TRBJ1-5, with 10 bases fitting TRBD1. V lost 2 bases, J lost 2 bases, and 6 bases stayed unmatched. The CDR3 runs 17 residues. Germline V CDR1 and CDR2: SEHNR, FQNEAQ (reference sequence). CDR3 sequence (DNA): TGTGCCAGCAGCTTATCCTCCGGGACAGGGGGCAATCAGCCCCAGCATTTT. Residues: CASSLSSGTGGNQPQHF. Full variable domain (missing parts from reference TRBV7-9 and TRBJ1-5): DTGVSQNPRHKITKRGQNVTFRCDPISEHNRLYWYRQTLGQGPEFLTYFQNEAQLEKSRLLSDRFSAERPKGSFSTLEIQRTEQGDSAMYLCASSLSSGTGGNQPQHFGDGTRLSIL.

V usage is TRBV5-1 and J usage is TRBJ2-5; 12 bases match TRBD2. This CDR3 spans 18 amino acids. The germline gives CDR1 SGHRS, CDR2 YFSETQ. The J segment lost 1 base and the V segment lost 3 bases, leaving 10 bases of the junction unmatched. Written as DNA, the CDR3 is TGCGCCAGCAGCTCCCGGACTAGCGGGGAGAGCCCCCAAGAGACCCAGTACTTC. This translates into CASSSRTSGESPQETQYF.